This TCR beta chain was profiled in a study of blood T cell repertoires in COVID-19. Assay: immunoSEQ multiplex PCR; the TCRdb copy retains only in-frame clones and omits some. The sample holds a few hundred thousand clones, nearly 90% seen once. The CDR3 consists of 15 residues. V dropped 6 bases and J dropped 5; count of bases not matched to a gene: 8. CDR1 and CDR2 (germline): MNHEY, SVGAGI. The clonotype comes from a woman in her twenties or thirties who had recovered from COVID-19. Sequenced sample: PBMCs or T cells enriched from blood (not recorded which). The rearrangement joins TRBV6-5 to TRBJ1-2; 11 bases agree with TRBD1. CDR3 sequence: CASRAGQGAGYGYTF. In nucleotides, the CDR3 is TGTGCCAGCAGGGCTGGACAGGGGGCGGGATATGGCTACACCTTC.